The 32 T cell receptor beta chains reported below all come from one sample, sequenced in a study of shared clonotypes between healthy human individuals. Clones were read by immunoSEQ multiplex PCR, and TCRdb kept only the in-frame ones, dropping some. The data contain more than 900,000 clones, around 78% of them singletons. Sequenced: memory CD4+ T cells from PBMCs. The subset is: CD45RA-negative fraction. The receptors stem from a young man in good health. Some clones in this sample may be carry-over from other donors' samples.

The chain employs TRBV5-1 and TRBJ2-3; 10 bases match TRBD2. The CDR3 runs 15 residues. Germline trimming cut 5 bases from V and 1 base from J; bases unmatched to any gene: 4. Germline CDR1 is SGHRS and CDR2 is YFSETQ. In DNA form, the CDR3 reads TGCGCCAGCAGACAAGGACTAGCGGGCACAGATACGCAGTATTTT. Protein: CASRQGLAGTDTQYF.

V gene TRBV6-1 combines with J gene TRBJ1-4; D remains ambiguous. Germline V CDR1 and CDR2: MNHNS, SASEGT. This CDR3 is built from 15 residues. Trimming took 2 bases from V and 13 from J, leaving 20 bases between them. As DNA, the CDR3 is TGTGCCAGCAGTGAAAAGATGAGGGTTGGGGATCTACTGTTTTTT. Residues: CASSEKMRVGDLLFF.

CDR3 region: CAWSSETAGELFF. Written as DNA, the CDR3 is TGTGCCTGGAGTTCTGAGACGGCAGGGGAACTGTTTTTT. The J gene is TRBJ1-4, the V gene TRBV30; D might be TRBD1 (6 bases). V dropped 2 bases and J dropped 12 bases, with 16 bases sitting between them. From germline, CDR1 is GTSNPN and CDR2 SVGIG (reference sequence). The CDR3 is made up of 13 amino acids.

This clone was counted at least ten times. The chain combines TRBV28 with TRBJ2-2; no definite D call. V was trimmed by 8 bases and J by 2 bases, leaving 12 bases between them. CDR3 length: 14 amino acids. The germline V gene has CDR1 MDHEN and CDR2 SYDVKM. This CDR3 is CASGRLANTGELFF. Here the CDR3 DNA reads TGTGCCAGCGGACGATTAGCAAACACCGGGGAGCTGTTTTTT. The whole variable domain, remainder taken from reference TRBV28 and TRBJ2-2, is DVKVTQSSRYLVKRTGEKVFLECVQDMDHENMFWYRQDPGLGLRLIYFSYDVKMKEKGDIPEGYSVSREKKERFSLILESASTNQTSMYLCASGRLANTGELFFGEGSRLTVL.

This clone was seen more than once but under ten times. V gene TRBV2 combines with J gene TRBJ2-4; 9 nucleotides line up with TRBD2. CDR1 is SNHLY and CDR2 is FYNNEI in the germline V gene. The CDR3 runs 19 residues. V lost 7 bases, J lost 1 base, and 17 bases stayed unmatched. CDR3 sequence (DNA): TGTGCCAGCAACCAGTACTTGTACATAGCGGGAGTGGCCAAAAACATTCAGTACTTC. Translation gives CASNQYLYIAGVAKNIQYF. The whole variable domain, remainder taken from reference TRBV2 and TRBJ2-4, is EPEVTQTPSHQVTQMGQEVILRCVPISNHLYFYWYRQILGQKVEFLVSFYNNEISEKSEIFDDQFSVERPDGSNFTLKIRSTKLEDSAMYFCASNQYLYIAGVAKNIQYFGAGTRLSVL.

The chain is built from TRBV6-5 and TRBJ2-5; 7 nucleotides align to TRBD2. The J segment lost 1 base and the V segment lost 2 bases, leaving 1 base of the junction unmatched. Germline values: CDR1 MNHEY, CDR2 SVGAGI. This CDR3 spans 14 amino acids. The CDR3 sequence: CASSYRGVQETQYF. Here the CDR3 DNA reads TGTGCCAGCAGTTACCGGGGGGTCCAAGAGACCCAGTACTTC.

The chain employs TRBV7-3 and TRBJ2-3; D gene unclear. The germline V gene encodes CDR1 SGHTA and CDR2 FQGTGA. The CDR3 extends over 15 amino acids. The ends were cut back, 5 bases at V and 4 bases at J, with 16 bases in the middle. This CDR3 reads CASSLDGPGPDTQYF. CDR3 bases: TGTGCCAGCAGCCTCGATGGCCCAGGTCCAGATACGCAGTATTTT.

This rearrangement joins TRBV2 to TRBJ1-2, with D perhaps TRBD1 (6 bases). The germline gives CDR1 SNHLY, CDR2 FYNNEI. The V gene lost 1 base and the J gene lost 3 bases, with 18 bases spanning the gap. This CDR3 has 17 amino acids. In nucleotides, the CDR3 is TGTGCCAGCAGTGAAGAGGGGGACACCTTCCGGGACTATGGCTACACCTTC. Translation gives CASSEEGDTFRDYGYTF.

About this clone itself: The same CDR3 also results from other DNA sequences found in this sample. The chain combines TRBV5-1 with TRBJ2-7, with TRBD1 as a possible D gene (6 bases). Germline loops: CDR1 SGHRS, CDR2 YFSETQ. V gave up 0 bases and J gave up 3 bases, with 10 bases separating them. This CDR3 region has 14 residues. The CDR3 loop reads CASSLEGTSYEQYF. CDR3 DNA: TGCGCCAGCAGCTTGGAGGGGACAAGCTACGAGCAGTACTTC.

CDR3 in amino acids: CASSPTPGQGGRGNQPQHF. For the CDR3, the DNA is TGTGCCAGTAGTCCCACACCGGGACAGGGAGGACGGGGCAATCAGCCCCAGCATTTT. The chain uses TRBV19 and TRBJ1-5, with TRBD1 matching over 9 bases. Germline values: CDR1 LNHDA, CDR2 SQIVND (reference sequence). This CDR3 has 19 residues. J lost 2 bases, V lost 5 bases, and 16 bases had no gene match.

V gene TRBV10-1 combines with J gene TRBJ2-2; D possibly uses TRBD1 or TRBD2 (5 bases each). Germline V gene data show CDR1 as WNHNN and CDR2 as SYGVQD (reference sequence). The CDR3 consists of 19 residues. Trimming removed 2 bases from V and 1 base from J, with 20 bases in between. CDR3 protein: CASSEKQDHRGRNTGELFF. The CDR3 DNA is TGCGCCAGCAGTGAGAAACAGGACCATAGGGGACGGAACACCGGGGAGCTGTTTTTT.

The chain carries TRBV28 and TRBJ2-7, with 13 bases fitting TRBD2. With V trimmed by 8 bases and J by 2 bases, 3 bases remained unmatched. Germline V CDR1 and CDR2: MDHEN, SYDVKM. CDR3 length: 14 amino acids. In DNA, the CDR3 is TGTGCCAGCGGGGGACTAGCGGGGACCTACGAGCAGTACTTC. This sequence encodes CASGGLAGTYEQYF.

The V gene is TRBV19, the J gene TRBJ2-3, with unresolved D. The germline V gene has CDR1 LNHDA and CDR2 SQIVND (reference sequence). This CDR3 region has 13 residues. The V and J ends lost 9 bases and 0 bases respectively, with 10 bases between them. CDR3 bases: TGTGCCAGAGGCAAGGGAAGCACAGATACGCAGTATTTT. The encoded protein is CARGKGSTDTQYF. Full variable domain (remainder filled in from reference TRBV19 and TRBJ2-3): DGGITQSPKYLFRKEGQNVTLSCEQNLNHDAMYWYRQDPGQGLRLIYYSQIVNDFQKGDIAEGYSVSREKKESFPLTVTSAQKNPTAFYLCARGKGSTDTQYFGPGTRLTVL.

The CDR3 region has the DNA TGTGCCAGCAGACCCCGGACAGGGAGCTCCTACGAGCAGTACTTC. Amino acid sequence: CASRPRTGSSYEQYF. The V gene is TRBV6-6, the J gene TRBJ2-7, with TRBD1 matching 8 bases. The germline CDR1 and CDR2 sequences are MNHNY and SVGAGI (reference sequence). J gave up 0 bases and V 6 bases, and 7 bases lay outside the gene matches. The CDR3 is 15 residues long.

The chain uses TRBV7-2 and TRBJ1-6, with TRBD1 identical over 9 bases. CDR3 size: 15 residues. The germline V gene has CDR1 SGHTA and CDR2 FQGNSA. Trimming removed 2 bases from V and 10 bases from J; junction bases left unmatched: 6. The CDR3 here is CASSLMGQGDSPLHF. DNA for the CDR3: TGTGCCAGCAGCTTAATGGGACAGGGAGACTCACCCCTCCACTTT.

Comment on this clone: Other DNA sequences in the sample encode the same CDR3. The chain employs TRBV28 and TRBJ1-5; D unclear. Trimming removed 3 bases from V and 1 base from J, with 7 bases in between. CDR1 is MDHEN and CDR2 is SYDVKM in the germline V gene. CDR3 size: 14 residues. CDR3 sequence: CASSFTSSNQPQHF. The CDR3 nucleotides are TGTGCCAGCAGTTTTACCAGCAGCAATCAGCCCCAGCATTTT.

Concerning this clone: The sample carries other DNA sequences with the same CDR3. V and J are TRBV4-2 and TRBJ2-1; D may be TRBD2 (6 bases). The CDR3 consists of 16 residues. Trimming stripped 0 bases from V and 2 bases from J, with 11 bases between. Germline values: CDR1 LGHNA, CDR2 YNFKEQ. CDR3 sequence reads: CASSQEPLAPYNEQFF. The CDR3 region has the DNA TGTGCCAGCAGCCAAGAGCCCCTAGCGCCCTACAATGAGCAGTTCTTC.

The genes are TRBV5-1 and TRBJ2-4; weak D call: TRBD1 (5 bases). Germline CDR1 reads SGHRS; CDR2 reads YFSETQ. V lost 0 bases and J lost 2, with 12 bases in between. The CDR3 extends over 16 amino acids. The CDR3 region has the DNA TGCGCCAGCAGCTTGGGTACATTGGGGCCCAAAAACATTCAGTACTTC. This gives the protein CASSLGTLGPKNIQYF.

The CDR3 nucleotides are TGTGCCAGCAGCACGGACAGCTCCTATAATTCACCCCTCCACTTT. Protein: CASSTDSSYNSPLHF. V is TRBV7-3 and J is TRBJ1-6, with a weak D call TRBD1 (6 bases). The CDR3 loop spans 15 amino acids. The V gene lost 5 bases and the J gene lost 0 bases, with 8 bases spanning the gap. CDR1 and CDR2 (germline): SGHTA, FQGTGA.

This sequence joins TRBV18 and TRBJ2-7; maybe TRBD1 (6 bases). The CDR3 has 15 residues. Trimming removed 0 bases at V and 3 bases at J, with 12 bases between. Germline V gene lookup returns CDR1 KGHSH and CDR2 LQKENI. CDR3 amino acids: CASSPPNRAVYEQYF. DNA for the CDR3: TGTGCCAGCTCACCACCCAACAGGGCAGTCTACGAGCAGTACTTC.

The chain combines TRBV7-9 with TRBJ1-1; D uncertain. CDR1 and CDR2 (germline): SEHNR, FQNEAQ (reference sequence). V dropped 1 base and J dropped 3 bases, with 9 bases sitting between them. There are 14 residues in the CDR3. Written as DNA, the CDR3 is TGTGCCAGCAGCTTAGATCGGGTAGACACTGAAGCTTTCTTT. Translation gives CASSLDRVDTEAFF. The full variable domain, in which reference TRBV7-9 and TRBJ1-1 provide the parts outside the CDR3, is DTGVSQNPRHKITKRGQNVTFRCDPISEHNRLYWYRQTLGQGPEFLTYFQNEAQLEKSRLLSDRFSAERPKGSFSTLEIQRTEQGDSAMYLCASSLDRVDTEAFFGQGTRLTVV.

The chain uses TRBV10-1 and TRBJ2-1, with D hard to call. Germline V gene data show CDR1 as WNHNN and CDR2 as SYGVQD (reference sequence). The CDR3 sequence is 12 residues long. The V and J ends lost 6 bases and 5 bases respectively, with 8 bases between them. CDR3 sequence (DNA): TGCGCCAGCAGCCACGAAGACAATGAGCAGTTCTTC. Its protein product is CASSHEDNEQFF.

As to this clone: Other DNA sequences from this sample encode an identical CDR3 as well. This chain connects TRBV7-2 to TRBJ2-2, with TRBD2 matching 8 bases. Germline-derived CDR1 and CDR2 are SGHTA and FQGNSA. The CDR3 is 15 residues long. Trimming removed 5 bases from V and 2 bases from J; junction bases left unmatched: 4. In nucleotides, the CDR3 is TGTGCCAGCAGCCTGGGACTAGGCAACACCGGGGAGCTGTTTTTT. This codes for CASSLGLGNTGELFF.

V is TRBV28 and J is TRBJ1-1, with D possibly being TRBD1 (6 bases). Trimming took 6 bases from V and 7 from J, leaving 18 bases between them. This CDR3 region has 14 residues. Germline V CDR1 and CDR2: MDHEN, SYDVKM. The CDR3 DNA is TGTGCCAGCAGCACACCAACAGGGTCGGGTGAAGCTTTCTTT. Amino acids: CASSTPTGSGEAFF.

Note on this clone: Additional DNA sequences in this sample encode the identical CDR3. This chain joins TRBV5-1 and TRBJ1-2; 9 bases map to TRBD1. The germline V gene has CDR1 SGHRS and CDR2 YFSETQ. The CDR3 runs 13 residues. V dropped 4 bases and J dropped 7; count of bases not matched to a gene: 5. The DNA for the CDR3 is TGCGCCAGCAGCCCGGGACAGGGAGCTGGCTACACCTTC. Its protein product is CASSPGQGAGYTF.

This chain joins TRBV14 and TRBJ2-3; D is undetermined. Germline CDR1 reads SGHDN; CDR2 reads FVKESK. V lost 4 bases and J lost 4, with 15 bases in between. The length of the CDR3 is 15 residues. The CDR3 region is CASSPLLGNADTQYF. The CDR3 DNA is TGTGCCAGCAGCCCGCTACTGGGGAACGCAGATACGCAGTATTTT.

The V call is TRBV4-3, the J call TRBJ2-7; 7 nucleotides line up with TRBD2. Germline CDR1 reads LGHNA; CDR2 reads YSLEER. With V trimmed by 1 base and J by 5 bases, 8 bases remained unmatched. This CDR3 has 15 residues. Written as DNA, the CDR3 is TGCGCCAGCAGCCAAGTTAGGCAGGGAGGGCACGAGCAGTACTTC. This gives the protein CASSQVRQGGHEQYF.

The J gene is TRBJ1-2, the V gene TRBV6-5, with D tentatively TRBD1 (6 bases). The ends were cut back, 6 bases at V and 4 bases at J, with 15 bases in the middle. The CDR3 length is 14 residues. CDR1 MNHEY and CDR2 SVGAGI come from the germline V gene. CDR3 coding DNA: TGTGCCAGCAGCAGTATGGGGGGCGGCTATGGCTACACCTTC. It specifies CASSSMGGGYGYTF.

The V call is TRBV7-2, the J call TRBJ1-4, with TRBD1 as a possible D gene (5 bases). The CDR3 runs to 13 residues. V lost 7 bases and J lost 7, with 13 bases in between. From germline, CDR1 is SGHTA and CDR2 FQGNSA. CDR3: CASTRAGAEKLFF. CDR3 DNA sequence: TGTGCCAGCACACGCGCCGGGGCTGAAAAACTGTTTTTT.

The chain joins TRBV5-1 to TRBJ2-1, with 8 positions matching TRBD2. This CDR3 has 16 amino acids. J was trimmed by 1 base and V by 0 bases; bases with no gene match: 3. Germline-derived CDR1 and CDR2 are SGHRS and YFSETQ. Here the CDR3 reads CASSLAGLASYNEQFF. CDR3 DNA sequence: TGCGCCAGCAGCTTGGCTGGACTAGCTTCCTACAATGAGCAGTTCTTC. The full variable domain, completed using reference TRBV5-1 and TRBJ2-1, is KAGVTQTPRYLIKTRGQQVTLSCSPISGHRSVSWYQQTPGQGLQFLFEYFSETQRNKGNFPGRFSGRQFSNSRSEMNVSTLELGDSALYLCASSLAGLASYNEQFFGPGTRLTVL.

As for this clone: This clone may be a read error of a much larger clone one base away. J is TRBJ1-2 and V is TRBV28; D unclear. The germline CDR1 and CDR2 sequences are MDHEN and SYDVKM. Trimming cost V 2 bases and J 2 bases, with 6 bases left between them. The length of the CDR3 is 13 residues. The CDR3 region has the DNA TGTGCCAGCAGTTTAGCCAGGAACTATGGCTACACCTTC. It encodes CASSLARNYGYTF.

The CDR3 is CASSARQDLNTGELFF. In DNA form, the CDR3 reads TGTGCCAGCAGCGCCAGACAGGATCTGAACACCGGGGAGCTGTTTTTT. The rearrangement joins TRBV5-4 to TRBJ2-2, with D tentatively TRBD1 (6 bases). CDR1 is SGHNT, CDR2 YYREEE, per germline (reference sequence). Trimming took 4 bases from V and 1 from J, leaving 14 bases between them. The CDR3 contains 16 residues.